Following are 11 T cell receptor beta chains from one sample sequenced in a study of T cells after yellow fever vaccination. TCRdb recomputed calls from the 5' RACE reads with MiXCR, one row per CDR3 protein. The profile shows about 330,000 distinct CDR3 sequences, around 6.8% of them singletons. Sample: PBMCs, taken about 41 days after the first yellow fever vaccination. Every receptor here comes from a man younger than 30 who received the YFV17D yellow fever vaccine.

The rearrangement uses TRBV6-4 and TRBJ2-5; D gene uncertain. This CDR3 contains 9 residues. The germline V gene has CDR1 MRHNA and CDR2 SNTAGT. With 7 bases removed from V and 5 bases from J, the gap between germline ends came to 2 bases. CDR3 DNA sequence: TGTGCCAGCACCGAGACCCAGTACTTC. Translated: CASTETQYF.

Only a few counts were recorded for this clonotype. This sequence joins TRBV6-2 or TRBV6-3 and TRBJ2-5; 8 nucleotides align to TRBD2. Germline V lookup: CDR1 MNHEY, CDR2 SVGEGT. Unmatched junction bases numbered 11, after V lost 3 bases and J lost 2 bases. This CDR3 contains 17 residues. CDR3 sequence (DNA): TGTGCCAGCAGTTATTCTCGGCGCGGCGGGGGGCAAGAGACCCAGTACTTC. Its protein product is CASSYSRRGGGQETQYF.

This clonotype was seen at least ten times. The chain has TRBV20-1 and TRBJ1-1; D gene unclear. Germline-derived CDR1 and CDR2 are DFQATT and SNEGSKA (reference sequence). Trimming cost V 2 bases and J 0 bases, with 22 bases left between them. This CDR3 spans 18 amino acids. CDR3 in DNA: TGCAGTGCTAGAAACCCCTGGTCGGTCGGAAATATGAACACTGAAGCTTTCTTT. It is translated as CSARNPWSVGNMNTEAFF.

The gene calls are TRBV10-3 and TRBJ2-3; D perhaps matches TRBD1 (6 bases). Germline V gene data show CDR1 as ENHRY and CDR2 as SYGVKD. V shed 2 bases and J shed 3 bases, with 12 bases lying between them. The CDR3 spans 15 residues. The chain's CDR3 is CAISEQGSRTDTQYF. The CDR3 DNA is TGTGCCATCAGTGAGCAGGGGAGCAGGACAGATACGCAGTATTTT.

This rearrangement joins TRBV24-1 to TRBJ2-3, with 9 bases that match TRBD1. Germline V gene lookup returns CDR1 KGHDR and CDR2 SFDVKD. Trimming at V came to 5 bases and at J to 2 bases, leaving 7 bases not matched to a gene. The CDR3 extends over 16 amino acids. DNA for the CDR3: TGTGCCACCAGTGGTCGCGGGACAGGGAACACAGATACGCAGTATTTT. Protein sequence: CATSGRGTGNTDTQYF.

The chain combines TRBV5-1 with TRBJ2-7; D is undetermined. The germline CDR1 and CDR2 sequences are SGHRS and YFSETQ. This CDR3 spans 14 amino acids. V lost 0 bases and J 2 bases, leaving 9 bases between the germline ends. The DNA of the CDR3 is TGCGCCAGCAGCTTGGGGGCAGAAACCTACGAGCAGTACGTC. It encodes CASSLGAETYEQYV.

The rearrangement links TRBV7-2 to TRBJ1-4; the D gene is possibly TRBD1 (5 bases). The CDR3 sequence is 13 residues long. The V end was cut by 2 bases, the J end by 14 bases, with 15 bases between. Germline V gene lookup returns CDR1 SGHTA and CDR2 FQGNSA. Here the CDR3 DNA reads TGTGCCAGCAGCTTAACCCAGGGAGGCTATCTGTTTTTT. This sequence encodes CASSLTQGGYLFF.

This clonotype has a count of ten or more. The rearrangement joins TRBV29-1 to TRBJ2-3, with unresolved D. Germline CDR1 SQVTM, CDR2 ANQGSEA. The ends were cut back, 5 bases at V and 4 bases at J, with 4 bases in the middle. The CDR3 runs 10 residues. CDR3 DNA: TGCAGCGTTCGGTCAGATACGCAGTATTTT. It codes for CSVRSDTQYF.

This clonotype was seen many times. The chain joins TRBV7-8 to TRBJ2-7; 8 nucleotides agree with TRBD1. Germline lookup yields CDR1 SGHVS and CDR2 FQNEAQ. V was clipped by 2 bases and J by 3 bases; unmatched bases: 3. The CDR3 loop spans 14 amino acids. The CDR3 coding sequence is TGTGCCAGCAGCTTACGCGGACAGGGCTACGAGCAGTACGTC. Its translation: CASSLRGQGYEQYV.

This clonotype has a handful of counts. This CDR3 reads CASSSGRVGTEAFF. CDR3 coding DNA: TGCGCCAGCAGCTCTGGAAGGGTGGGCACTGAAGCTTTCTTT. V and J are TRBV5-1 and TRBJ1-1; no reliable D call. This CDR3 region has 14 residues. Trimming removed 3 bases from V and 4 bases from J, with 13 bases in between. The germline CDR1 and CDR2 sequences are SGHRS and YFSETQ.

This clonotype was counted between two and nine times. The chain couples TRBV11-2 to TRBJ2-2, with D possibly matching TRBD1 (6 bases). The CDR3 length is 13 residues. The ends were cut back, 6 bases at V and 6 bases at J, with 11 bases in the middle. CDR1 is SGHAT and CDR2 is FQNNGV in the germline V gene. The CDR3 bases are TGTGCCAGCAGTTACAGGGTGTCCGGGGAGCTGTTTTTT. Translated, it gives CASSYRVSGELFF.